Given below is one T cell receptor beta chain in context. V lost 7 bases and J 5 bases, leaving 14 bases between the germline ends. The germline CDR1 and CDR2 sequences are MNHEY and SVGAGI. The CDR3 extends over 14 amino acids. This record comes from a study of blood T cell repertoires in COVID-19. Sequencing used immunoSEQ multiplex PCR; TCRdb keeps in-frame clones, though not all of them. The sample shows over 200,000 clones, 85% to 90% of them seen only once. The chain is built from TRBV6-5 and TRBJ2-2; the D gene is possibly TRBD1 (5 bases). The sequenced sample consisted of peripheral blood. The clonotype comes from a man older than 75 with acute or convalescent COVID-19. The CDR3 DNA is TGTGCCAGCATGGGGCCTTACCCTACCGGGGAGCTGTTTTTT. Amino acids: CASMGPYPTGELFF.